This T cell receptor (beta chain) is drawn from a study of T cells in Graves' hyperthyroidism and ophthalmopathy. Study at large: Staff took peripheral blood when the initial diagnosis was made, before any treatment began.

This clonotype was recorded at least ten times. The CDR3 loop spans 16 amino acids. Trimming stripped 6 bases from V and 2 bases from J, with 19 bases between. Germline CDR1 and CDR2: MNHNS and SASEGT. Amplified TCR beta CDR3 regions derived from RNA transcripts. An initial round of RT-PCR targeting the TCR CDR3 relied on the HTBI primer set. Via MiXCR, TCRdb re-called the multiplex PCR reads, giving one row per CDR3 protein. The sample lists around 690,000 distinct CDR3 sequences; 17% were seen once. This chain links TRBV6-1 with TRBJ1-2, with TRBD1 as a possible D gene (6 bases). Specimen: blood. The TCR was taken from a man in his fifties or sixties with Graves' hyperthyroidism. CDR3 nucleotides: TGTGCCAGCAGAGTTAGGGGGGGGATTTCCAACTATGGCTACACCTTC. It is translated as CASRVRGGISNYGYTF.